The sample holds many counts of the clone carrying this TCR beta chain. Germline values: CDR1 DFQATT, CDR2 SNEGSKA (reference sequence). This CDR3 contains 15 residues. V lost 4 bases and J lost 7, with 20 bases in between. TCRdb fed the RT-PCR reads into MiXCR, producing one record per CDR3 protein. This sample has more than 600,000 distinct CDR3 sequences, with 14% found just once. V usage is TRBV20-1 and J usage is TRBJ2-1; a possible D gene is TRBD2 (6 bases). This clonotype was sampled from a female donor in good health, serving as a healthy control. Sequencing was performed on memory CD4+ T cells from blood. In DNA, the CDR3 is TGCAGTGCTATCCCCGGGAGCACGATGCAGAATGAGCAGTTCTTC. This gives the protein CSAIPGSTMQNEQFF.